This T cell receptor (beta chain) is from a study of blood T cell repertoires in COVID-19 (dated by TCRdb to between 2020 and 2021). About the study as a whole: Samples from collaborators originated in the United States, Italy and Spain and spanned both the acute and convalescent phases of COVID-19. The prospective study material was composed of cDNA or gDNA derived from T cells, B-cell-depleted T cells, or PBMCs. The dataset comprised deeply sampled blood TCRbeta repertoires from subjects exposed to, actively infected with, or recovered from COVID-19. The repertoires were released in a freely available public database meant as a resource for research on the immune response to SARS-CoV-2. The samples were drawn from two sources: the first 160 participants of the ongoing ImmuneRACE study, and approximately 1,300 subjects contributed by 6 global collaborators. A de-identified subject ID, COVID-19 status, age in years and sex were almost always included in the sample metadata. Where available, HLA class I and class II types were obtained from metadata supplied by the sample provider rather than from assay-based typing.

Each collaborating institution followed its own protocols to collect whole blood in K2EDTA tubes. For TCRbeta analysis, collaborators shipped samples as frozen whole blood, isolated PBMCs, or DNA extracted from either of those sample types. A remark on this clone: Its antigen is not yet known. No base qualities exist here, and no much larger clone lies one base off it.

The CDR3 numbers 14 residues from cysteine through phenylalanine. The only DNA kept is the CDR3, 42 bases in frame from the first base. CDR1 and CDR2 were assigned from the germline V gene as SGHTS and YDEGEE. After removal of 2 bases from V and 6 bases from J, the junction retains 7 bases not matched to a gene. TCRbeta CDR3 regions were amplified from genomic DNA using the immunoSEQ Assay, a bias-controlled multiplex PCR. Under the source paper's analysis protocol: Within the assay, amplification of reference gene primers was used to estimate how many nucleated cells each sample contained. To quantify the absolute abundance of each unique TCRbeta CDR3 rearrangement, sequence reads were collapsed and filtered. For each sample, productive Simpson clonality was calculated by taking the square root of Simpson's diversity index across productive rearrangements. TCRdb took this table from immuneACCESS and kept in-frame rearrangements with V and J called. Such tables lack part of the clones; where checked against another copy, unresolved V genes explain under half of the gap, and the rest is unexplained. Clonal size and the V and J genes are those of that table, whereas D and trimming came from the DNA. Counted in this sample were roughly 4,000 clones; roughly 80% of them appeared once. The ten most abundant clones make up approximately 38% of the sample.

Beyond this particular receptor, the publication reports: The quantity of clinical and demographic metadata differed by source and by participant and was supplied without curation.

The sequencing sample was made of peripheral blood. The TCR originated in a human donor with active or convalescent COVID-19. The donor label of this sample is uncertain. The sequence joins TRBV5-8 to TRBJ2-5; 7 junctional bases match TRBD2. The CDR3 here reads CASSFSSGQQTQYF. The nucleotides are TGTGCCAGCAGCTTCTCTAGCGGTCAGCAGACCCAGTACTTC.